The T cell receptor beta chain under discussion was sequenced for a study of response to subunit inactivated influenza vaccine. Per the germline V gene, CDR1 is SGHTA and CDR2 is FQGNSA. CDR3 length: 16 residues. The V and J ends lost 0 bases and 5 bases respectively, with 13 bases between them. Each CDR3 protein gets one entry after TCRdb re-called the RT-PCR reads with MiXCR. Among more than 550,000 distinct CDR3 sequences listed, 12% were seen once. This clonotype turned up a few times. Its antigen is not known. General observations from the study: It was suggested by the authors that few new T cells are recruited by each seasonal influenza vaccination.

The genes are TRBV7-2 and TRBJ2-2; no definite D call. Sequenced material: PBMCs from blood, taken on the day of vaccination. This sequence was found in a man in his fifties who received an inactivated influenza vaccine. This chain's CDR3 is CASSLALAEPTGELFF. The CDR3 DNA sequence: TGTGCCAGCAGCTTAGCGTTAGCAGAGCCAACCGGGGAGCTGTTTTTT. The complete variable domain, with remaining parts taken from reference TRBV7-2 and TRBJ2-2, reads GAGVSQSPSNKVTEKGKDVELRCDPISGHTALYWYRQSLGQGLEFLIYFQGNSAPDKSGLPSDRFSAERTGGSVSTLTIQRTQQEDSAVYLCASSLALAEPTGELFFGEGSRLTVL.